Below, 11 T cell receptor beta chains from the same sample are listed, as sequenced in a study of T cells after yellow fever vaccination. From the 5' RACE reads, TCRdb called clonotypes with MiXCR, one entry per CDR3 protein. Of approximately 610,000 distinct CDR3 sequences in the sample, around 16% were seen once. Specimen: PBMCs, collected about 5 days after the first yellow fever vaccination. Receptors were obtained from a man younger than 35 who received the YFV17D yellow fever vaccine.

This clonotype was seen a few times. V is TRBV2 and J is TRBJ2-3; D uncertain. Germline V gene data show CDR1 as SNHLY and CDR2 as FYNNEI. Trimming shortened V by 6 bases and J by 5 bases, and 9 bases separated the two germline ends. There are 12 residues in the CDR3. Here the CDR3 DNA reads TGTGCCAGCAGGACGGAAGGAGATACGCAGTATTTT. This sequence encodes CASRTEGDTQYF.

V and J are TRBV4-1 and TRBJ2-3; no firm D call. The CDR3 is 15 amino acids. From germline, CDR1 is MGHRA and CDR2 YSYEKL. The V gene lost 1 base and the J gene lost 0 bases, with 8 bases spanning the gap. DNA for the CDR3: TGCGCCAGCAGCCAAGTTCAGGAAAGCACAGATACGCAGTATTTT. Translation: CASSQVQESTDTQYF.

This clonotype has ten or more counts. The gene calls are TRBV5-6 and TRBJ2-5; no clear D gene. This CDR3 contains 14 residues. Between the trimmed V and J ends, which lost 0 bases and 3 bases, there was a span of 9 bases. Germline V gives CDR1 SGHDT, CDR2 YYEEEE. CDR3 in amino acids: CASSLAGPKETQYF. The CDR3 DNA is TGTGCCAGCAGCTTGGCGGGCCCCAAAGAGACCCAGTACTTC.

This clonotype came up many times. The chain is built from TRBV7-9 and TRBJ1-2; a weak D match, TRBD1 (6 bases). Deletions cut 4 bases from V and 2 bases from J, with 8 bases between. The CDR3 covers 13 residues. Per the germline V gene, CDR1 is SEHNR and CDR2 is FQNEAQ (reference sequence). CDR3 bases: TGTGCCAGCAGCTCTACAGGGAACTATGGCTACACCTTC. It yields the protein CASSSTGNYGYTF.

This clonotype was seen more than once but under ten times. The V gene is TRBV20-1, the J gene TRBJ1-6; no clear D. CDR1 and CDR2 from the germline V gene are DFQATT and SNEGSKA (reference sequence). The CDR3 consists of 11 residues. The V end was cut by 1 base, the J end by 7 bases, with 2 bases between. CDR3 sequence: CSARGNSPLHF. CDR3 nucleotides: TGCAGTGCTAGAGGGAATTCACCCCTCCACTTT.

The rearrangement joins TRBV28 to TRBJ1-1; 12 bases line up with TRBD1. This CDR3 region has 15 residues. V lost 6 bases, J lost 3 bases, and 5 bases stayed unmatched. The V gene's germline CDR1 is MDHEN and CDR2 SYDVKM. The CDR3, as DNA: TGTGCCAGCAGGATAGGGGACAGGGGGCACACTGAAGCTTTCTTT. This encodes CASRIGDRGHTEAFF.

This clonotype was counted only a few times. CDR3 nucleotide sequence: TGCGCCAGCAGCTTGGGTCAGCAAAATGAAAAACTGTTTTTT. It translates to CASSLGQQNEKLFF. The chain has TRBV5-1 and TRBJ1-4; no clear D. The germline V and J ends were trimmed by 0 bases and 5 bases, with 8 bases remaining between them. CDR1 is SGHRS and CDR2 is YFSETQ in the germline V gene. The CDR3 is 14 residues long.

The rearrangement links TRBV6-1 to TRBJ2-7; no reliable D call. The germline gives CDR1 MNHNS, CDR2 SASEGT. The length of the CDR3 is 14 residues. V lost 3 bases, J lost 0 bases, and 9 bases lay in between. The chain's CDR3 is CASSERRTSYEQYV. CDR3 nucleotides: TGTGCCAGCAGTGAGCGGCGTACCTCCTACGAGCAGTACGTC.

The chain carries TRBV12-3 or TRBV12-4 and TRBJ2-1; 7 bases line up with TRBD2. Losses at the gene ends were 5 bases for V and 4 bases for J; bases not matched to a gene: 11. The CDR3 extends over 16 amino acids. Here the CDR3 reads CASSRQSGEAYNEQFF. The CDR3 region has the DNA TGTGCCAGCAGTCGTCAAAGCGGGGAAGCTTACAATGAGCAGTTCTTC.

This clonotype was observed a handful of times. This chain connects TRBV5-6 to TRBJ1-2; no reliable D call. Germline V lookup: CDR1 SGHDT, CDR2 YYEEEE. Trimming removed 0 bases from V and 7 bases from J, with 10 bases in between. The CDR3 has 13 residues. The CDR3 loop is CASSLDRTFGYTF. The CDR3 nucleotides are TGTGCCAGCAGCTTGGATAGGACGTTTGGCTACACCTTC.

This clonotype was seen a few times. The rearrangement links TRBV12-3 or TRBV12-4 to TRBJ1-2; D is unresolved. This CDR3 is built from 12 residues. V shed 5 bases and J shed 8 bases, with 12 bases lying between them. The CDR3 protein is CASSRMRKGYTF. In DNA form, the CDR3 reads TGTGCCAGCAGTCGGATGAGGAAAGGCTACACCTTC.